This T cell receptor (beta chain) is from a study of long-term antiretroviral therapy in people with HIV. Researchers report immunoSEQ v3.0 was run at survey level. Some clones are missing from TCRdb's copy, which holds only in-frame ones; the method was immunoSEQ multiplex PCR. This sample has some 33,000 clones; almost 85% occur once, and the top ten carry 5.5% to 7.5%. Treatment locations for all participants with HIV were in the United States. For this clone: The antigen is unknown.

General observations from the study: The ART regimens used between about 2004 and 2018 may be less effective than current ones. Control repertoires displayed wider CDR3 length ranges than the HIV repertoires.

The clonotype was recovered from a man between 18 and 35 years old with HIV. The sequencing here drew on unsorted PBMCs, taken 0.6 years after starting antiretroviral therapy.

The CDR3 is CASSLLTSTGTGELFF. CDR3 sequence (DNA): TGTGCCAGCAGTTTATTGACTAGCACGGGCACCGGGGAGCTGTTTTTT. V gene TRBV27 combines with J gene TRBJ2-2; 7 bases fit TRBD2. Trimming at V came to 1 base and at J to 4 bases, leaving 6 bases not matched to a gene. Germline V lookup: CDR1 MNHEY, CDR2 SMNVEV (reference sequence). The CDR3 has 16 amino acids.